This is a list of T cell receptor beta chains from one sample in a study of blood T cells in healthy people across ages. TCRdb re-analysed the 5' RACE reads in MiXCR, keeping a single row per CDR3 protein. The repertoire holds about 650,000 distinct CDR3 sequences, with roughly half as singletons. Sample: blood. The receptors shown here come from a woman aged 80 or over in good health. Both conserved end residues are part of each CDR3. Fields, in order: clone size, D gene, V gene, J gene, CDR3 DNA, CDR3 protein. The D gene is left open where the match is weak. Clone size is shown for a subset of rows, as once, few, many or a class of expanded clone.

abundance: .; d_gene: .; v_gene: TRBV12-3/TRBV12-4; j_gene: TRBJ1-5; CDR3nt: TGTGCCAGCAGACCAACAGGGTTCAATCAGCCCCAGCATTTT; CDR3aa: CASRPTGFNQPQHF
abundance: many; d_gene: TRBD1; v_gene: TRBV12-3/TRBV12-4; j_gene: TRBJ1-2; CDR3nt: TGTGCCAGCAGTCCGACCGGGACAGGGATCTATGGCTACACCTTC; CDR3aa: CASSPTGTGIYGYTF
abundance: .; d_gene: .; v_gene: TRBV7-9; j_gene: TRBJ2-1; CDR3nt: TGTGCCAGCAGCCCTAGGGCTGGGGAGAATGAGCAGTTCTTC; CDR3aa: CASSPRAGENEQFF
abundance: .; d_gene: .; v_gene: TRBV2; j_gene: TRBJ1-5; CDR3nt: TGTGCCAGCATGTTGGACAGTAGCAATCAGCCCCAGCATTTT; CDR3aa: CASMLDSSNQPQHF
abundance: .; d_gene: .; v_gene: TRBV12-3/TRBV12-4; j_gene: TRBJ2-7; CDR3nt: TGTGCCAGCAGTCCTCAGACTGGCTCCTACGAGCAGTACTTC; CDR3aa: CASSPQTGSYEQYF
abundance: few; d_gene: TRBD1; v_gene: TRBV20-1; j_gene: TRBJ2-3; CDR3nt: TGCAGTGCTAGCGACAGGGGAACCGGCCTCACAGATACGCAGTATTTT; CDR3aa: CSASDRGTGLTDTQYF
abundance: .; d_gene: .; v_gene: TRBV24-1; j_gene: TRBJ2-5; CDR3nt: TGTGCCACCAGTGACCCCACATTTTGGGCGGCTGAGCAGTACTTC; CDR3aa: CATSDPTFWAAEQYF
abundance: .; d_gene: TRBD2; v_gene: TRBV5-1; j_gene: TRBJ2-5; CDR3nt: TGCGCCAGCAGCCCTCTAGCGGGGGCACGAACCGAAGAGACCCAGTACTTC; CDR3aa: CASSPLAGARTEETQYF
abundance: .; d_gene: TRBD1; v_gene: TRBV29-1; j_gene: TRBJ1-1; CDR3nt: TGCAGCGTTGACGGGACAGGGGGCCCGAACACTGAAGCTTTCTTT; CDR3aa: CSVDGTGGPNTEAFF
abundance: many; d_gene: .; v_gene: TRBV6-5; j_gene: TRBJ2-3; CDR3nt: TGTGCCAGCAGTTACGTCATCACAGATACGCAGTATTTT; CDR3aa: CASSYVITDTQYF
abundance: .; d_gene: .; v_gene: TRBV27; j_gene: TRBJ1-2; CDR3nt: TGTGCCAGCAGCCCCGCCGGGAGAAACTATGGCTACACCTTC; CDR3aa: CASSPAGRNYGYTF
abundance: .; d_gene: .; v_gene: TRBV14; j_gene: TRBJ1-1; CDR3nt: TGTGCCAGCAGCCCTTTTGGGGGGTTGGACACTGAAGCTTTCTTT; CDR3aa: CASSPFGGLDTEAFF
abundance: .; d_gene: .; v_gene: TRBV9; j_gene: TRBJ2-7; CDR3nt: TGTGCCAGCAGCGTAGCTGACGGCTCCTACGAGCAGTACTTC; CDR3aa: CASSVADGSYEQYF
abundance: .; d_gene: .; v_gene: TRBV20-1; j_gene: TRBJ2-3; CDR3nt: TGCAGTGCCCCATTAAGGCCAATGGATACGCAGTATTTT; CDR3aa: CSAPLRPMDTQYF
abundance: .; d_gene: TRBD1; v_gene: TRBV5-1; j_gene: TRBJ2-2; CDR3nt: TGCACCAGCAGCTCATACAGGGGGCACACCGGGGAGCTGTTTTTT; CDR3aa: CTSSSYRGHTGELFF
abundance: .; d_gene: TRBD2; v_gene: TRBV7-6; j_gene: TRBJ2-1; CDR3nt: TGTGCCAGCAGCTCCCCCGGGGGGGCCGTCCATGAGCAGTTCTTC; CDR3aa: CASSSPGGAVHEQFF
abundance: many; d_gene: TRBD1; v_gene: TRBV14; j_gene: TRBJ2-1; CDR3nt: TGTGCCAGCAGCCACTGGACAGGCATGAACAATGAGCAGTTCTTC; CDR3aa: CASSHWTGMNNEQFF
abundance: few; d_gene: TRBD1; v_gene: TRBV24-1; j_gene: TRBJ2-1; CDR3nt: TGTGCCACCAGTGATTTGAGCCCCGGACAGGGACTCTACAATGAGCAGTTCTTC; CDR3aa: CATSDLSPGQGLYNEQFF
abundance: .; d_gene: TRBD2; v_gene: TRBV7-2; j_gene: TRBJ2-1; CDR3nt: TGTGCCAGCAGCGTTAGCGGGGCCGGAGCTTACAATGAGCAGTTCTTC; CDR3aa: CASSVSGAGAYNEQFF
abundance: .; d_gene: TRBD2; v_gene: TRBV5-1; j_gene: TRBJ2-7; CDR3nt: TGCGCCAGCAGGAGGGAGGGGAACGGCGAGCAGTACTTC; CDR3aa: CASRREGNGEQYF
abundance: .; d_gene: .; v_gene: TRBV27; j_gene: TRBJ1-5; CDR3nt: TGTGCCAGCTCTCCTCGGGGGTCGGTGGGCCTACATAGAACAGCGTATAGCAATCAGCCCCAGCATTTT; CDR3aa: CASSPRGSVGLHRTAYSNQPQHF
abundance: many; d_gene: .; v_gene: TRBV9; j_gene: TRBJ2-7; CDR3nt: TGTGCCAGCAGCGTTAGCTCTGTCCACGAGCAGTACTTC; CDR3aa: CASSVSSVHEQYF
abundance: .; d_gene: TRBD2; v_gene: TRBV4-3; j_gene: TRBJ2-1; CDR3nt: TGCGCCAGCAGCCAAGGTCAATTCGGGAGGTACAATGAGCAGTTCTTC; CDR3aa: CASSQGQFGRYNEQFF
abundance: .; d_gene: TRBD1; v_gene: TRBV10-2; j_gene: TRBJ2-6; CDR3nt: TGCGCCAGCAGTGAACAGTTAGGGACAGTGGGGACGGCTGGGGCCAACGTCCTGACTTTC; CDR3aa: CASSEQLGTVGTAGANVLTF
abundance: .; d_gene: .; v_gene: TRBV7-9; j_gene: TRBJ2-2; CDR3nt: TGTGCCAGCAGCTTAAACCCGGTGACCGGGGAGCTGTTTTTT; CDR3aa: CASSLNPVTGELFF
abundance: .; d_gene: TRBD1; v_gene: TRBV4-2; j_gene: TRBJ1-6; CDR3nt: TGTGCCAGCAGCCAAGATAGAGGACAGGGCCCTTCACCCCTCCACTTT; CDR3aa: CASSQDRGQGPSPLHF
abundance: .; d_gene: .; v_gene: TRBV5-1; j_gene: TRBJ2-1; CDR3nt: TGCGCCAGCAGCCCGGCCAGGGGGGGGGGATACAATGAGCAGTTCTTC; CDR3aa: CASSPARGGGYNEQFF
abundance: .; d_gene: TRBD1; v_gene: TRBV5-1; j_gene: TRBJ1-1; CDR3nt: TGCGCCAGCAGCTTTGCCTCGGGACAGGGGTTCACTGAAGCTTTCTTT; CDR3aa: CASSFASGQGFTEAFF
abundance: .; d_gene: .; v_gene: TRBV12-3/TRBV12-4; j_gene: TRBJ2-7; CDR3nt: TGTGCCAGCAGTTCCGGGCCTTCCAGCGAGCAGTACTTC; CDR3aa: CASSSGPSSEQYF
abundance: .; d_gene: .; v_gene: TRBV7-9; j_gene: TRBJ2-3; CDR3nt: TGTGCCAGCAGCGAAACAGGCTACGGTACGCAGTATTTT; CDR3aa: CASSETGYGTQYF
abundance: few; d_gene: .; v_gene: TRBV7-3; j_gene: TRBJ2-2; CDR3nt: TGTGCCAGCAGCGGAACCGTGACCGGGGAGCTGTTTTTT; CDR3aa: CASSGTVTGELFF